These 29 T cell receptor beta chains originate from one sample sequenced in a study of blood T cell repertoires in COVID-19. Here immunoSEQ multiplex PCR was the method, and the copy in TCRdb shows in-frame clones only, minus some. The sample gives around 160,000 clones, roughly 79% of which show up once; 7% to 9% is in the top ten. Sequenced: peripheral blood. Receptor source: a human donor with acute or convalescent COVID-19. The donor label of this sample is uncertain.

Here the CDR3 DNA reads TGTGCCAGCAGTGAATGGGGGGACAGTCTAGGTCAGCCCCAGCATTTT. It yields the protein CASSEWGDSLGQPQHF. The chain carries TRBV6-1 and TRBJ1-5; 7 bases align to TRBD1. The length of the CDR3 is 16 residues. Germline V CDR1 and CDR2: MNHNS, SASEGT. V was pared by 2 bases and J by 6 bases, with 10 bases of the junction left unmatched.

CDR3 sequence (DNA): TGTGCCAGCAGCTTAGGGGCCGGTCAGCCCCAGCATTTT. Amino acids: CASSLGAGQPQHF. The chain couples TRBV7-8 to TRBJ1-5; no reliable D call. The CDR3 is made up of 13 amino acids. Germline CDR1 SGHVS, CDR2 FQNEAQ. Trimming removed 1 base from V and 6 bases from J, with 7 bases in between.

This sequence joins TRBV19 and TRBJ1-5, with 8 bases matching TRBD1. Trimming cost V 1 base and J 8 bases; bases outside gene matches: 7. CDR3 length: 15 amino acids. Germline CDR1 and CDR2: LNHDA and SQIVND (reference sequence). For the CDR3, the DNA is TGTGCCAGTAGTATAGGGACAGGGCCGTCGGAGCCCCAGCATTTT. It codes for CASSIGTGPSEPQHF.

V usage is TRBV30 and J usage is TRBJ2-2; 7 bases line up with TRBD1. The V gene end was trimmed by 8 bases and the J gene end by 6 bases; junction bases not matched to a gene: 6. The CDR3 consists of 12 residues. CDR1 and CDR2 (germline): GTSNPN, SVGIG (reference sequence). DNA for the CDR3: TGTGCCCGTGACAGGGTGGCCGGGGAGCTGTTTTTT. It is translated as CARDRVAGELFF.

This clone was observed many times. The chain carries TRBV6-1 and TRBJ1-5; D is perhaps TRBD1 (5 bases). The CDR3 runs 15 residues. Germline CDR1 and CDR2: MNHNS and SASEGT. Trimming took 1 base from V and 7 from J, leaving 14 bases between them. In DNA, the CDR3 is TGTGCCAGCAGTGAAGACGGGCGCGGGGGACAGCCCCAGCATTTT. Translated, it gives CASSEDGRGGQPQHF.

This clone was observed a handful of times. The V gene is TRBV14, the J gene TRBJ1-5; a weak D match, TRBD1 (5 bases). CDR3 size: 14 residues. Germline loops: CDR1 SGHDN, CDR2 FVKESK. Trimming removed 1 base at V and 4 bases at J, with 8 bases between. CDR3 DNA: TGTGCCAGCAGCCAAGCAGGGAAGAATCAGCCCCAGCATTTT. Protein: CASSQAGKNQPQHF.

The V call is TRBV5-4, the J call TRBJ1-1, with D maybe TRBD1 (5 bases). The CDR3 totals 14 residues. Trimming removed 2 bases from V and 4 bases from J, with 12 bases in between. Germline V gene lookup returns CDR1 SGHNT and CDR2 YYREEE (reference sequence). CDR3 sequence reads: CASSFRGEGTEAFF. DNA of the CDR3: TGTGCCAGCAGCTTCAGAGGGGAGGGCACTGAAGCTTTCTTT.

V is TRBV24-1 and J is TRBJ2-3; D gene unclear. Trimming removed 0 bases from V and 0 bases from J, with 9 bases in between. The germline V gene has CDR1 KGHDR and CDR2 SFDVKD. CDR3 size: 16 residues. In nucleotides, the CDR3 is TGTGCCACCAGTGATTTGTTTTCAGGCAGCACAGATACGCAGTATTTT. Residues: CATSDLFSGSTDTQYF.

The genes are TRBV2 and TRBJ1-6; the D gene is possibly TRBD1 (6 bases). This CDR3 region has 16 residues. Germline lookup yields CDR1 SNHLY and CDR2 FYNNEI. V was clipped by 8 bases and J by 5 bases, with 19 bases between them. The DNA for the CDR3 is TGTGCCAGCGCCCTTCGAGGGGGTAGGGATAATTCACCCCTCCACTTT. It translates to CASALRGGRDNSPLHF.

The rearrangement links TRBV4-2 to TRBJ1-2; 7 bases line up with TRBD1. J was trimmed by 2 bases and V by 4 bases; bases with no gene match: 13. Germline CDR1 reads LGHNA; CDR2 reads YNFKEQ. The CDR3 runs 17 residues. CDR3 amino acids: CASSLYFSGQTNYGYTF. In DNA, the CDR3 is TGTGCCAGCAGCCTCTACTTTTCGGGACAGACAAACTATGGCTACACCTTC.

J is TRBJ1-2 and V is TRBV27; D may be TRBD1 (6 bases). CDR3 length equals 18 residues. Trimming removed 8 bases from V and 2 bases from J, with 27 bases in between. Germline loops: CDR1 MNHEY, CDR2 SMNVEV (reference sequence). The DNA of the CDR3 is TGTGCCAGCGGACTTTCGATTCCGACAGGCCAAGCGAACTATGGCTACACCTTC. Protein: CASGLSIPTGQANYGYTF.

This clone was detected a few times. The chain uses TRBV5-6 and TRBJ2-3, with D unclear. Trimming pared 6 bases from V and 2 bases from J, leaving 13 bases between. There are 14 residues in the CDR3. Looked up from germline, CDR1 is SGHDT and CDR2 is YYEEEE. In nucleotides, the CDR3 is TGTGCCAGCACTCCCCAGGATAACACAGATACGCAGTATTTT. Translation gives CASTPQDNTDTQYF.

V and J are TRBV5-4 and TRBJ2-5, with 8 bases lining up with TRBD1. Germline loops: CDR1 SGHNT, CDR2 YYREEE (reference sequence). After removal of 2 bases from V and 5 bases from J, the junction contained 8 bases not matched to a gene. The CDR3 sequence is 15 residues long. CDR3: CASSFQGARRETQYF. In nucleotides, the CDR3 is TGTGCCAGCAGCTTTCAGGGGGCGAGAAGGGAGACCCAGTACTTC.

The chain has TRBV19 and TRBJ1-5; D not certain. V was cut by 4 bases and J by 4 bases, with 5 bases left in between. Germline CDR1 LNHDA, CDR2 SQIVND (reference sequence). The CDR3 runs 12 residues. For the CDR3, the DNA is TGTGCCAGTAGTACCCGGAATCAGCCCCAGCATTTT. Translating it yields CASSTRNQPQHF. The full variable domain, completed using reference TRBV19 and TRBJ1-5, is DGGITQSPKYLFRKEGQNVTLSCEQNLNHDAMYWYRQDPGQGLRLIYYSQIVNDFQKGDIAEGYSVSREKKESFPLTVTSAQKNPTAFYLCASSTRNQPQHFGDGTRLSIL.

This clone came up a few times. The chain joins TRBV5-6 to TRBJ1-6, with a weak D call TRBD1 (5 bases). Per the germline V gene, CDR1 is SGHDT and CDR2 is YYEEEE. The ends were cut back, 2 bases at V and 10 bases at J, with 22 bases in the middle. The CDR3 spans 17 residues. The CDR3 DNA reads TGTGCCAGCAGCTTCTTGGGGTCGTGGGACTCCCGCTCACCCCTCCACTTT. This codes for CASSFLGSWDSRSPLHF. Using reference TRBV5-6 and TRBJ1-6 for the parts outside the CDR3, the full variable domain is DAGVTQSPTHLIKTRGQQVTLRCSPKSGHDTVSWYQQALGQGPQFIFQYYEEEERQRGNFPDRFSGHQFPNYSSELNVNALLLGDSALYLCASSFLGSWDSRSPLHFGNGTRLTVT.

The chain employs TRBV5-8 and TRBJ1-2; weak D call: TRBD1 (6 bases). This CDR3 region has 15 residues. V was pared by 2 bases and J by 4 bases, with 15 bases between. Germline assignment: CDR1 SGHTS and CDR2 YDEGEE. CDR3 protein: CASSFPGAGGYGYTF. In DNA, the CDR3 is TGTGCCAGCAGCTTCCCAGGGGCAGGCGGCTATGGCTACACCTTC.

The rearrangement links TRBV5-4 to TRBJ1-6; perhaps TRBD1 as D (5 bases). Deletions cut 1 base from V and 6 bases from J, with 11 bases between. Germline loops: CDR1 SGHNT, CDR2 YYREEE (reference sequence). The CDR3 contains 15 residues. The chain's CDR3 is CASSLKVQGNSPLHF. DNA for the CDR3: TGTGCCAGCAGCTTGAAGGTCCAGGGTAATTCACCCCTCCACTTT.

This chain connects TRBV4-1 to TRBJ1-3; D gene uncertain. The CDR3 contains 16 residues. The germline V gene has CDR1 MGHRA and CDR2 YSYEKL. Trimming shortened V by 1 base and J by 0 bases, and 10 bases separated the two germline ends. CDR3 in amino acids: CASSQGGGRSGNTIYF. The CDR3 nucleotides read TGCGCCAGCAGCCAAGGAGGAGGTCGCTCTGGAAACACCATATATTTT.

This clone was picked up a small number of times. This sequence joins TRBV29-1 and TRBJ2-3; TRBD2 matches 13 bases. Trimming at V came to 5 bases and at J to 0 bases, leaving 11 bases not matched to a gene. This CDR3 has 18 amino acids. CDR1 SQVTM and CDR2 ANQGSEA come from the germline V gene. This chain's CDR3 is CSVTLLAGGPYSTDTQYF. In DNA form, the CDR3 reads TGCAGCGTTACTCTACTAGCGGGGGGGCCGTATAGCACAGATACGCAGTATTTT.

The chain recombines TRBV5-1 with TRBJ1-1; 8 positions agree with TRBD1. The V gene end was trimmed by 1 base and the J gene end by 0 bases; junction bases not matched to a gene: 5. CDR3 length: 16 residues. Germline CDR1 SGHRS, CDR2 YFSETQ. CDR3: CASSLMTGELNTEAFF. CDR3 nucleotide sequence: TGCGCCAGCAGCTTGATGACAGGGGAGCTGAACACTGAAGCTTTCTTT.

In this sample, this clone turned up a few times. The V and J genes are TRBV5-6 and TRBJ2-2, with TRBD1 as a possible D gene (6 bases). Germline loops: CDR1 SGHDT, CDR2 YYEEEE. The CDR3 sequence is 16 residues long. The V gene lost 1 base and the J gene lost 0 bases, with 10 bases spanning the gap. The CDR3 loop reads CASSLSRTANTGELFF. CDR3 coding DNA: TGTGCCAGCAGCTTGTCCCGGACAGCGAACACCGGGGAGCTGTTTTTT.

This chain connects TRBV4-1 to TRBJ2-6; D perhaps matches TRBD2 (6 bases). Trimming took off 4 bases at V and 4 bases at J, with 17 bases between the two ends. Looked up from germline, CDR1 is MGHRA and CDR2 is YSYEKL. This CDR3 is built from 17 residues. CDR3 sequence (DNA): TGCGCCAGCAGCCTCCCGTGGGCCCGGGAGGGGGCCAACGTCCTGACTTTC. It is translated as CASSLPWAREGANVLTF.

The chain has TRBV6-6 and TRBJ2-1; TRBD1 matches at 7 bases. Germline V lookup: CDR1 MNHNY, CDR2 SVGAGI (reference sequence). V shed 7 bases and J 3 bases; nucleotides not matched to a gene: 6. The length of the CDR3 is 14 residues. The CDR3: CASILGDSYNEQFF. CDR3 coding DNA: TGTGCCAGCATCCTCGGGGACAGCTACAATGAGCAGTTCTTC.

This chain uses TRBV9 with TRBJ2-5; D not resolved. The CDR3 loop spans 14 amino acids. From germline, CDR1 is SGDLS and CDR2 YYNGEE. V lost 4 bases and J lost 2, with 12 bases in between. CDR3 sequence: CASSPERGQETQYF. In DNA form, the CDR3 reads TGTGCCAGCAGCCCTGAAAGAGGTCAAGAGACCCAGTACTTC.

This chain's CDR3 is CASSPHPSGGNEQFF. For the CDR3, the DNA is TGTGCCAGCAGCCCCCATCCTAGCGGGGGCAATGAGCAGTTCTTC. The genes are TRBV9 and TRBJ2-1; 10 nucleotides match TRBD2. Losses at the gene ends were 4 bases for V and 6 bases for J; bases not matched to a gene: 7. Germline values: CDR1 SGDLS, CDR2 YYNGEE. The CDR3 is 15 amino acids.

The genes are TRBV27 and TRBJ1-6, with a tentative D call TRBD1 (5 bases). The V end was cut by 7 bases, the J end by 10 bases, with 17 bases between. This CDR3 comprises 14 residues. Germline loops: CDR1 MNHEY, CDR2 SMNVEV (reference sequence). This chain's CDR3 is CASTGTASGSPLHF. The CDR3 bases are TGTGCCAGCACAGGGACGGCTAGCGGGTCACCCCTCCACTTT.

This rearrangement joins TRBV20-1 to TRBJ2-5; D is possibly TRBD2 (6 bases). Trimming pared 3 bases from V and 4 bases from J, leaving 21 bases between. Germline CDR1 and CDR2: DFQATT and SNEGSKA (reference sequence). The CDR3 has 16 residues. This CDR3 reads CSASSYRGRAGETQYF. The CDR3 bases are TGCAGTGCTAGTTCCTACCGGGGCAGAGCGGGAGAGACCCAGTACTTC.

This clone was recorded once. J is TRBJ1-5 and V is TRBV24-1; weak D call: TRBD1 (6 bases). This CDR3 comprises 14 residues. The germline CDR1 and CDR2 sequences are KGHDR and SFDVKD. Between the trimmed V and J ends, which lost 2 bases and 6 bases, there was a span of 10 bases. The CDR3 nucleotides read TGTGCCACCAGTGATTGGGCAGGGGTTCAGCCCCAGCATTTT. Its translation is CATSDWAGVQPQHF.

The chain employs TRBV2 and TRBJ1-3, with unresolved D. The V end was cut by 6 bases, the J end by 4 bases, with 10 bases between. The CDR3 loop spans 13 amino acids. Germline-derived CDR1 and CDR2 are SNHLY and FYNNEI. CDR3 nucleotides: TGTGCCAGCAGGGGAGACCTAGGAAACACCATATATTTT. Amino acids: CASRGDLGNTIYF. The full variable domain, in which reference TRBV2 and TRBJ1-3 provide the parts outside the CDR3, is EPEVTQTPSHQVTQMGQEVILRCVPISNHLYFYWYRQILGQKVEFLVSFYNNEISEKSEIFDDQFSVERPDGSNFTLKIRSTKLEDSAMYFCASRGDLGNTIYFGEGSWLTVV.